These 21 T cell receptor beta chains were all obtained from the same sample, sequenced in a study of CD4 T cells in relation to SARS-CoV-2 and coronaviruses. Before the COVID-19 pandemic, during about 2011-2019, CD4+ T cells were taken from unexposed donors. Isolation of CD4+ T cells took place after about 9 days in culture. The data were produced by immunoSEQ multiplex PCR, yet TCRdb's version contains in-frame clones alone and is incomplete. The data hold about 16,000 clones, with roughly 80% observed a single time. These TCRs are of unknown antigen specificity. The sequenced material came from CD4+ T cells from PBMCs, cultured in vitro. These receptors all stem from a human donor in good health.

Here the CDR3 reads CATSRRTGAMDEQYF. The CDR3 DNA sequence: TGTGCCACCAGCAGGAGGACAGGGGCCATGGACGAGCAGTACTTC. This sequence joins TRBV15 and TRBJ2-7; 9 bases match TRBD1. V dropped 3 bases and J dropped 5; count of bases not matched to a gene: 8. Germline lookup yields CDR1 LNHNV and CDR2 YYDKDF (reference sequence). The CDR3 runs 15 residues.

V gene TRBV6-1 combines with J gene TRBJ1-2; perhaps TRBD1 as D (6 bases). Trimming stripped 3 bases from V and 4 bases from J, with 12 bases between. CDR3 length: 14 amino acids. Germline V CDR1 and CDR2: MNHNS, SASEGT. The CDR3, as DNA: TGTGCCAGCAGTGACCGGGACATAGGCTATGGCTACACCTTC. Translated, it gives CASSDRDIGYGYTF.

J is TRBJ2-3 and V is TRBV9; 7 bases align to TRBD1. Germline V gives CDR1 SGDLS, CDR2 YYNGEE. CDR3 length: 15 amino acids. V shed 2 bases and J 11 bases; nucleotides not matched to a gene: 14. The CDR3 region is CASSVEGTVARGQYF. In DNA form, the CDR3 reads TGTGCCAGCAGCGTGGAAGGGACAGTAGCCCGGGGGCAGTATTTT.

The CDR3 spells CASSPRGGNGNTIYF. The CDR3, as DNA: TGTGCCAGCAGCCCCAGAGGAGGGAATGGAAACACCATATATTTT. The chain employs TRBV9 and TRBJ1-3; D not resolved. CDR3 length equals 15 residues. CDR1 is SGDLS, CDR2 YYNGEE, per germline. V dropped 4 bases and J dropped 3 bases, with 14 bases sitting between them.

This sequence joins TRBV5-4 and TRBJ2-7; perhaps TRBD1 as D (7 bases). The CDR3 is made up of 13 amino acids. Deletions cut 6 bases from V and 6 bases from J, with 16 bases between. Germline assignment: CDR1 SGHNT and CDR2 YYREEE (reference sequence). The CDR3 sequence is CASTQGGRGEQYF. CDR3 DNA: TGTGCCAGCACCCAGGGGGGCCGTGGCGAGCAGTACTTC.

The chain has TRBV29-1 and TRBJ2-2; 13 bases agree with TRBD2. Germline loops: CDR1 SQVTM, CDR2 ANQGSEA. Losses at the gene ends were 6 bases for V and 5 bases for J; bases not matched to a gene: 12. The CDR3 is 17 amino acids. The CDR3 here is CSVKKLAGGPGTGELFF. In DNA, the CDR3 is TGCAGCGTGAAAAAACTAGCGGGAGGGCCTGGTACCGGGGAGCTGTTTTTT.

The chain recombines TRBV30 with TRBJ2-7, with TRBD1 matching 7 bases. Germline V gene data show CDR1 as GTSNPN and CDR2 as SVGIG (reference sequence). The V gene end was trimmed by 4 bases and the J gene end by 4 bases; junction bases not matched to a gene: 10. The CDR3 spans 14 residues. The CDR3 region is CAWMDRRLKYEQYF. Written as DNA, the CDR3 is TGTGCCTGGATGGACAGGCGGCTTAAGTACGAGCAGTACTTC.

V is TRBV29-1 and J is TRBJ2-5, with D unclear. V lost 1 base and J 7 bases, leaving 13 bases between the germline ends. The CDR3 has 13 residues. Germline CDR1 SQVTM, CDR2 ANQGSEA. The CDR3 bases are TGCAGCGTTGAAGTCCAATTTCATGGGACCCAGTACTTC. It translates to CSVEVQFHGTQYF.

This chain uses TRBV2 with TRBJ1-6, with D hard to call. The length of the CDR3 is 15 residues. Trimming left V 8 bases short and J 7 bases short, with 18 bases between. Looked up from germline, CDR1 is SNHLY and CDR2 is FYNNEI. The CDR3 protein is CASREGNVANSPLHF. CDR3 bases: TGTGCCAGCCGAGAAGGGAATGTTGCCAATTCACCCCTCCACTTT. The entire variable domain, with the rest obtained from reference TRBV2 and TRBJ1-6, is as follows: EPEVTQTPSHQVTQMGQEVILRCVPISNHLYFYWYRQILGQKVEFLVSFYNNEISEKSEIFDDQFSVERPDGSNFTLKIRSTKLEDSAMYFCASREGNVANSPLHFGNGTRLTVT.

In this sample, this clone turned up a few times. The genes are TRBV12-3 or TRBV12-4 and TRBJ1-6, with D uncertain. The CDR3 runs to 13 residues. V was pared by 5 bases and J by 5 bases, with 7 bases between. CDR3 nucleotide sequence: TGTGCCAGCAGTGTGGGCCATAATTCACCCCTCCACTTT. This gives the protein CASSVGHNSPLHF.

The V call is TRBV27, the J call TRBJ1-2; the D gene is possibly TRBD1 (5 bases). Trimming took off 6 bases at V and 14 bases at J, with 19 bases between the two ends. The CDR3 has 12 residues. The V gene's germline CDR1 is MNHEY and CDR2 SMNVEV (reference sequence). The CDR3 DNA is TGTGCCAGCAGCACCCACGGCGGGGGTATGACCTTC. Translation: CASSTHGGGMTF.

This clone was seen only a few times. The chain recombines TRBV7-9 with TRBJ1-6, with TRBD1 identical over 7 bases. Germline CDR1 is SEHNR and CDR2 is FQNEAQ (reference sequence). The CDR3 runs 19 residues. After removal of 3 bases from V and 0 bases from J, the junction contained 11 bases not matched to a gene. This chain's CDR3 is CASSFKSGTESSYNSPLHF. CDR3 DNA: TGTGCCAGCAGCTTCAAATCCGGGACAGAAAGCTCCTATAATTCACCCCTCCACTTT.

This chain uses TRBV21-1 with TRBJ2-1; the table's D call of TRBD2 was not tested on the DNA. TRBV21-1 is assigned pseudogene status. The CDR3 loop spans 16 amino acids. CDR3 nucleotide sequence: TGTGCCAGCAGCCCATCGGGGACTAGCGCGAACAATGAGCAGTTCTTC. It is translated as CASSPSGTSANNEQFF.

The chain employs TRBV19 and TRBJ2-2; D might be TRBD1 or TRBD2, each matching 5 bases. Germline V gene lookup returns CDR1 LNHDA and CDR2 SQIVND (reference sequence). Trimming took 7 bases from V and 4 from J, leaving 16 bases between them. This CDR3 is built from 15 residues. The CDR3 DNA reads as TGTGCCAGTACTAACTGGGGGTTTGGCACCGGGGAGCTGTTTTTT. Protein: CASTNWGFGTGELFF.

The V call is TRBV21-1, the J call TRBJ2-7; TRBD1, the table's D call, was not compared with the DNA. TRBV21-1 is a pseudogene locus. This CDR3 comprises 16 residues. In nucleotides, the CDR3 is TGTGCCAGCCCCACTCTGCGAACAGGGTCGGGATGGGAGCAGTACTTC. The encoded protein is CASPTLRTGSGWEQYF.

CDR3 sequence: CASSLRRGEKLFF. Written as DNA, the CDR3 is TGTGCCAGCAGCTTGCGACGAGGTGAAAAACTGTTTTTT. V is TRBV7-2 and J is TRBJ1-4; no clear D. The germline CDR1 and CDR2 sequences are SGHTA and FQGNSA. V was pared by 3 bases and J by 7 bases, with 9 bases between. The CDR3 is 13 amino acids. The whole variable domain, filled in from reference TRBV7-2 and TRBJ1-4, reads GAGVSQSPSNKVTEKGKDVELRCDPISGHTALYWYRQSLGQGLEFLIYFQGNSAPDKSGLPSDRFSAERTGGSVSTLTIQRTQQEDSAVYLCASSLRRGEKLFFGSGTQLSVL.

The chain couples TRBV6-5 to TRBJ1-5; D gene uncertain. This CDR3 is built from 13 residues. Trimming took 8 bases from V and 6 from J, leaving 14 bases between them. CDR1 and CDR2 from the germline V gene are MNHEY and SVGAGI. The CDR3, as DNA: TGTGCCAGCTTGGTGGGGAACGGTCAGCCCCAGCATTTT. Encoded protein: CASLVGNGQPQHF.

The V call is TRBV27, the J call TRBJ2-5; no clear D. Looked up from germline, CDR1 is MNHEY and CDR2 is SMNVEV (reference sequence). Trimming cost V 5 bases and J 5 bases, with 18 bases left between them. The CDR3 has 15 residues. The CDR3 bases are TGTGCCAGCAGTCCCGGCCAACAGAGTGGGGAGACCCAGTACTTC. This translates into CASSPGQQSGETQYF.

The chain links TRBV24-1 to TRBJ2-1, with TRBD2 matching over 10 bases. This CDR3 comprises 16 residues. The germline CDR1 and CDR2 sequences are KGHDR and SFDVKD. Losses at the gene ends were 1 base for V and 7 bases for J; bases not matched to a gene: 6. CDR3 sequence reads: CATSDFSSGRFNEQFF. The DNA of the CDR3 is TGTGCCACCAGTGATTTTTCTAGCGGGAGATTTAATGAGCAGTTCTTC.

This clone occurred a few times. This chain's CDR3 is CASSLSRTGYDGYTF. The DNA for the CDR3 is TGTGCCAGCAGCTTGAGCCGGACAGGGTACGATGGCTACACCTTC. The gene calls are TRBV7-9 and TRBJ1-2; TRBD1 aligns across 8 bases. The J segment lost 6 bases and the V segment lost 3 bases, leaving 9 bases of the junction unmatched. Looked up from germline, CDR1 is SEHNR and CDR2 is FQNEAQ (reference sequence). CDR3 size: 15 residues.

The chain combines TRBV11-3 with TRBJ1-1; D is ambiguous. From germline, CDR1 is SGHNT and CDR2 YENEEA. This CDR3 is built from 13 residues. V lost 0 bases, J lost 7 bases, and 9 bases lay in between. CDR3 sequence: CASSLDRTREAFF. CDR3 coding DNA: TGTGCCAGCAGCTTAGACAGGACCCGTGAAGCTTTCTTT.